The T cell receptor (beta chain) described here comes from a study of T cell changes during pregnancy in multiple sclerosis. This clone is classed as medium-sized. Using immunoSEQ multiplex PCR, the repertoire was profiled, and TCRdb retains in-frame clones only, with some absent. The data contain about 66,000 clones, 91% of them seen just once; the ten biggest clones take up 5.3%. This CDR3 contains 13 residues. In germline, CDR1 is SQVTM, CDR2 ANQGSEA. Unmatched junction bases numbered 3, after V lost 4 bases and J lost 0 bases. The chain has TRBV29-1 and TRBJ2-7; 7 bases line up with TRBD2. Source: CD8+ T cells from peripheral blood mononuclear cells, taken before pregnancy. The receptor was derived from a female donor with multiple sclerosis, enrolled in a pregnancy study. In nucleotides, the CDR3 is TGCAGCGTTGTACGGGGGGACTCCTACGAGCAGTACTTC. Its protein is CSVVRGDSYEQYF.